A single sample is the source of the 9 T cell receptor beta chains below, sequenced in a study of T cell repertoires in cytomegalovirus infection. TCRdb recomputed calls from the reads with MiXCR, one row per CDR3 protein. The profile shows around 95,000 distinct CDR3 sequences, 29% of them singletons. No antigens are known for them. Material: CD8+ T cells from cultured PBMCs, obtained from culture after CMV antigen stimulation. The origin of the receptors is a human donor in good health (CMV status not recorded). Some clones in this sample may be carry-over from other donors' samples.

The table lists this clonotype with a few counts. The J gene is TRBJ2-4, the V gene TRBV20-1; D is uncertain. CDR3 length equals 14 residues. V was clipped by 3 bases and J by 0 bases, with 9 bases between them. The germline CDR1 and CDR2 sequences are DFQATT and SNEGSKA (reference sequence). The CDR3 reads CSASGQVAKNIQYF. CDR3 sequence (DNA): TGCAGTGCTAGTGGGCAGGTAGCCAAAAACATTCAGTACTTC.

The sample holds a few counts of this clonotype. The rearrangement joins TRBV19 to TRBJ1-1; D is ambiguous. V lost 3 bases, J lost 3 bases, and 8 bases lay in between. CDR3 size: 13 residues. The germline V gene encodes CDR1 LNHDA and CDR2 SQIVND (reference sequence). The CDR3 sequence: CASSIPWYTEAFF. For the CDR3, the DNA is TGTGCCAGTAGTATCCCATGGTACACTGAAGCTTTCTTT.

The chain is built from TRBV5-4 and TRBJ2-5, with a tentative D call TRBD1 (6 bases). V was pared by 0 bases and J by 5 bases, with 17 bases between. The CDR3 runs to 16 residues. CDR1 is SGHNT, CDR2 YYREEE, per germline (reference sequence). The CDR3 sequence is CASSLAGTRVEETQYF. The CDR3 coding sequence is TGTGCCAGCAGCTTGGCCGGGACAAGGGTCGAGGAGACCCAGTACTTC.

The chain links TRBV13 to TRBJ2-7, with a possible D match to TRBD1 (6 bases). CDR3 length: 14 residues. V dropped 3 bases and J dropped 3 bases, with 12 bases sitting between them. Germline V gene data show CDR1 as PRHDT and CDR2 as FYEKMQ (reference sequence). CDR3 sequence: CASSFTGINYEQYF. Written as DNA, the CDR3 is TGTGCCAGCAGCTTTACAGGGATCAACTACGAGCAGTACTTC.

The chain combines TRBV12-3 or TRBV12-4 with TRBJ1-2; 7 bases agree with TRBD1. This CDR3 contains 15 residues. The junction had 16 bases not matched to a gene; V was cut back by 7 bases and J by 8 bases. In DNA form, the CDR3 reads TGTGCCAGCAACCTTCTGGGAACAGGGGAAACCGGCTACACCTTC. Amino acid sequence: CASNLLGTGETGYTF.

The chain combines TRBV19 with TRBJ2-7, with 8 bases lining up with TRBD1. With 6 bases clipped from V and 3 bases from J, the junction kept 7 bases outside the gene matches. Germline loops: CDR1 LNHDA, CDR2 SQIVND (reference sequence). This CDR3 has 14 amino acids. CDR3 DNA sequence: TGTGCCAGTAGAAGGGACAGGAGTAACTACGAGCAGTACTTC. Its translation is CASRRDRSNYEQYF.

CDR3 DNA: TGTGCCAGCAGCGTCTCCCCGGATCGAGGGACAGGGAGCTACGAGCAGTACTTC. Protein product: CASSVSPDRGTGSYEQYF. V and J are TRBV9 and TRBJ2-7; 9 bases align to TRBD1. J was trimmed by 3 bases and V by 2 bases; bases with no gene match: 15. Germline CDR1 and CDR2: SGDLS and YYNGEE. CDR3 length equals 18 residues. Full variable domain (outside the CDR3, taken from reference TRBV9 and TRBJ2-7): DSGVTQTPKHLITATGQRVTLRCSPRSGDLSVYWYQQSLDQGLQFLIQYYNGEERAKGNILERFSAQQFPDLHSELNLSSLELGDSALYFCASSVSPDRGTGSYEQYFGPGTRLTVT.

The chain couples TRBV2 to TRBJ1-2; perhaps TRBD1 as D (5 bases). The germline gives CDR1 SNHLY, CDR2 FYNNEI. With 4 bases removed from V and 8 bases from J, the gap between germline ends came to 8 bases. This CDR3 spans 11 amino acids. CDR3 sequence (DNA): TGTGCCAGCAGTGTACCAGGGGGCTACACCTTC. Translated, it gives CASSVPGGYTF.

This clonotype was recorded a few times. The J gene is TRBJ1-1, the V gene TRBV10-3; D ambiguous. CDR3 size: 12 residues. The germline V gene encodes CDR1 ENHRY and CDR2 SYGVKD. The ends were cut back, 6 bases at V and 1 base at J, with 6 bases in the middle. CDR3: CAISGRNTEAFF. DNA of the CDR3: TGTGCCATCAGCGGCCGGAACACTGAAGCTTTCTTT.